A single sample is the source of the 10 T cell receptor beta chains below, sequenced in a study of control samples from healthy donors and cancer patients. Measured with immunoSEQ multiplex PCR; TCRdb has only the in-frame clones, and not every one. Of 150,000 to 200,000 clones listed, around 91% are singletons. Sequencing input: blood. The receptors originated from a woman under 40 in good health.

V gene TRBV28 combines with J gene TRBJ1-4; 9 positions agree with TRBD1. The germline V gene has CDR1 MDHEN and CDR2 SYDVKM. CDR3 length: 13 amino acids. The ends lost 10 bases at V and 6 bases at J; junction bases unmatched: 6. The CDR3 here is CATSGQGYEKLFF. The CDR3 DNA reads TGTGCCACCTCGGGACAGGGATATGAAAAACTGTTTTTT.

The V and J genes are TRBV18 and TRBJ1-3; 9 nucleotides align to TRBD1. J gave up 1 base and V 1 base, and 2 bases lay outside the gene matches. The germline gives CDR1 KGHSH, CDR2 LQKENI. This CDR3 has 16 amino acids. The chain's CDR3 is CASSPLGQGSGNTIYF. The DNA of the CDR3 is TGTGCCAGCTCACCACTCGGACAGGGGTCTGGAAACACCATATATTTT.

This clone was seen just once. The genes are TRBV3-1 (or the pseudogene TRBV3-2) and TRBJ2-1; 13 positions agree with TRBD2. Germline CDR1 and CDR2: LGHDT and YNNKEL (reference sequence). The CDR3 length is 15 residues. V lost 4 bases, J lost 9 bases, and 6 bases stayed unmatched. The CDR3: CASSPRTSGSAEQFF. The DNA of the CDR3 is TGTGCCAGCAGCCCCCGGACTAGCGGGAGCGCTGAGCAGTTCTTC.

This sequence joins TRBV4-2 and TRBJ1-4, with D unclear. This CDR3 region has 16 residues. Trimming shortened V by 0 bases and J by 4 bases, and 12 bases separated the two germline ends. CDR1 and CDR2 (germline): LGHNA, YNFKEQ. The CDR3 DNA follows: TGTGCCAGCAGCCAAGATGCCGGACGGAGTAATGAAAAACTGTTTTTT. Its protein is CASSQDAGRSNEKLFF.

This chain uses TRBV6-5 with TRBJ1-2, with TRBD1 as a possible D gene (5 bases). Germline V gene lookup returns CDR1 MNHEY and CDR2 SVGAGI. The CDR3 has 11 amino acids. Between the trimmed V and J ends, which lost 7 bases and 4 bases, there was a span of 7 bases. The CDR3 loop is CASTGGYGYTF. CDR3 in DNA: TGTGCCAGCACCGGGGGCTATGGCTACACCTTC.

V is TRBV7-2 and J is TRBJ1-1, with a possible D match to TRBD1 (6 bases). Deletions cut 0 bases from V and 4 bases from J, with 9 bases between. CDR3 length: 14 residues. Germline V gives CDR1 SGHTA, CDR2 FQGNSA. In DNA, the CDR3 is TGTGCCAGCAGCTTAGCGCTCAGGGGCACTGAAGCTTTCTTT. Protein sequence: CASSLALRGTEAFF.

The chain carries TRBV12-3 or TRBV12-4 and TRBJ1-1; the match to TRBD1 covers 10 bases. The CDR3 is made up of 13 amino acids. Unmatched junction bases numbered 2, after V lost 8 bases and J lost 2 bases. The CDR3 DNA sequence: TGTGCCAGCTGGACAGGGGGAAACACTGAAGCTTTCTTT. Its translation: CASWTGGNTEAFF.

This chain connects TRBV12-5 to TRBJ2-1; 10 bases map to TRBD1. Losses at the gene ends were 7 bases for V and 1 base for J; bases not matched to a gene: 4. This CDR3 spans 15 amino acids. CDR1 LGHNT and CDR2 FRNRAP come from the germline V gene. The CDR3 DNA reads as TGTGCTAGTGCCCGGGGACAGGGGTCCTACAATGAGCAGTTCTTC. Its protein product is CASARGQGSYNEQFF.

The V and J genes are TRBV11-2 and TRBJ2-2; 8 nucleotides agree with TRBD2. Germline V gives CDR1 SGHAT, CDR2 FQNNGV. V was clipped by 5 bases and J by 5 bases; unmatched bases: 13. The CDR3 is 17 residues long. The CDR3 region is CASSPTRTSGPTGELFF. The DNA of the CDR3 is TGTGCCAGCAGCCCCACCCGTACTAGCGGCCCTACCGGGGAGCTGTTTTTT. The full variable domain, with the rest looked up from reference TRBV11-2 and TRBJ2-2, is EAGVAQSPRYKIIEKRQSVAFWCNPISGHATLYWYQQILGQGPKLLIQFQNNGVVDDSQLPKDRFSAERLKGVDSTLKIQPAKLEDSAVYLCASSPTRTSGPTGELFFGEGSRLTVL.

The chain uses TRBV12-2 and TRBJ1-5. TRBV12-2 constitutes a pseudogene. This CDR3 has 11 amino acids. The CDR3 is CASRPGQPQHF. CDR3 sequence (DNA): TGTGCAAGTCGTCCCGGACAGCCCCAGCATTTT.